Listed here is a single TCR beta chain. No cognate antigen has been identified for it. No per-base quality is available; no much larger clone lies one base away. This entry is derived from a study of blood T cell repertoires in COVID-19 (dated by TCRdb to 2018 to 2020). For the study in its entirety: The collaborator samples originated in the United States, Italy and Spain and spanned the acute and convalescent phases of COVID-19. The material from the prospective study consisted of cDNA or gDNA derived from T cells, B-cell-depleted T cells, or PBMCs. Subjects who had been exposed to COVID-19, were actively infected with it, or had recovered from it provided the deeply sampled blood TCRbeta repertoires that made up the dataset. The repertoires were released in a freely available public database intended as a resource for research on the immune response to SARS-CoV-2. Samples were obtained from the ongoing ImmuneRACE study (first 160 participants) and from some 1,200 subjects provided by 6 global collaborators. Sample metadata almost always included a de-identified subject ID, COVID-19 status, age in years and sex. Where available, HLA class I and class II types were taken from metadata supplied by the sample provider and were not determined by assay-based typing. Study-wide findings and limitations: The quantity of clinical and demographic metadata differed by source and by participant and was supplied without curation.

At one collaborating source in Seattle, patients were enrolled during active infection and were followed longitudinally through the course of disease. Whole blood was collected in K2EDTA tubes by collaborating institutions according to the institutions' own protocols. For TCRbeta analysis, collaborators shipped samples in one of three forms: frozen whole blood, isolated PBMCs, or DNA extracted from either of those sample types. TCRbeta CDR3 regions were amplified from genomic DNA using the immunoSEQ Assay, a bias-controlled multiplex PCR. As for how the authors treated the data: The number of nucleated cells in each sample was estimated by amplification of reference gene primers within the assay. To quantify the absolute abundance of each unique TCRbeta CDR3 rearrangement, sequence reads were collapsed and filtered. For each sample, productive Simpson clonality was calculated by taking the square root of Simpson's diversity index across productive rearrangements. In its TCRdb copy, this immuneACCESS table keeps in-frame sequences only and misses some clones. Where compared with another copy, unresolved V genes explain less than half of these, and the others have no known cause. Clonal size and the V and J genes are those of that table, whereas D and trimming came from the DNA. The sample table holds some 65,000 clones, of which roughly 87% were seen once. The top ten hold 0.52% of the sample.

The clonotype was recovered from a man aged 50 to 60 with COVID-19, enrolled during active disease. Sequencing input: peripheral blood.

The CDR3 amino acid sequence is: CASSSPVGGSNEQFF. The nucleotide sequence reads as follows: TGTGCCAGCAGCTCCCCGGTGGGGGGGTCCAATGAGCAGTTCTTC. The rearrangement combines TRBV27 with TRBJ2-1; TRBD2 matches 7 bases in the middle. Via the germline V gene (reference sequence), CDR1 is MNHEY and CDR2 SMNVEV. Trimming takes 6 bases off V and 6 bases off J; junction bases not matched to a gene: 11. From its cysteine to its phenylalanine, the CDR3 spans 15 amino acids. The read is trimmed to its CDR3 DNA, 45 bases read in frame from base 1.